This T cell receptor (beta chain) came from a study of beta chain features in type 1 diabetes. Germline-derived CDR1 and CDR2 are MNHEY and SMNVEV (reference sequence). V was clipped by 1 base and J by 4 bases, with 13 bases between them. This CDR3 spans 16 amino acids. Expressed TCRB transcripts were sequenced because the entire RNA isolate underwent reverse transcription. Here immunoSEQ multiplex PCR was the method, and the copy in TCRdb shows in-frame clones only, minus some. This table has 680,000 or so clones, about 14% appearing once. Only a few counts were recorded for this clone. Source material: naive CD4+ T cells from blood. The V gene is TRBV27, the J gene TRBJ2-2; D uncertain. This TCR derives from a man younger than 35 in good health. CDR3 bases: TGTGCCAGCAGTTTATTGACCCCAGGAATCACCGGGGAGCTGTTTTTT. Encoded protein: CASSLLTPGITGELFF.